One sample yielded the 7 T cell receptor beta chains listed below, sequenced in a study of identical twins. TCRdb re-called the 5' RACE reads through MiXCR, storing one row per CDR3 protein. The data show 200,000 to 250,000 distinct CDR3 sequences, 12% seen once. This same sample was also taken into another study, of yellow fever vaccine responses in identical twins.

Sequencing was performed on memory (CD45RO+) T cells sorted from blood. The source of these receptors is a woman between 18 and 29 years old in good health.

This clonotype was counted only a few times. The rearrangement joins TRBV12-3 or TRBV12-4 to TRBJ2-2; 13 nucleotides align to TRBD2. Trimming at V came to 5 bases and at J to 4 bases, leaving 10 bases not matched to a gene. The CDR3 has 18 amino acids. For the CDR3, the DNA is TGTGCCAGCAGTAGGAGACTAGCGGGGGGAGAGAGCACCGGGGAGCTGTTTTTT. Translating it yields CASSRRLAGGESTGELFF.

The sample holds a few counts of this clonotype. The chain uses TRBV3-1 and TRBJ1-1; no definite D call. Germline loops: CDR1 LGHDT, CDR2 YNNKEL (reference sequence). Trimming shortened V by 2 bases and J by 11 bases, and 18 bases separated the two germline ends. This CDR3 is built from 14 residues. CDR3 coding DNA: TGTGCCAGCAGCCAAAAGCTAGTCCGGAGGAAGGCTTTCTTT. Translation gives CASSQKLVRRKAFF. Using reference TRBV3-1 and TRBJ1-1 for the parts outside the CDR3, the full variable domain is DTAVSQTPKYLVTQMGNDKSIKCEQNLGHDTMYWYKQDSKKFLKIMFSYNNKELIINETVPNRFSPKSPDKAHLNLHINSLELGDSAVYFCASSQKLVRRKAFFGQGTRLTVV.

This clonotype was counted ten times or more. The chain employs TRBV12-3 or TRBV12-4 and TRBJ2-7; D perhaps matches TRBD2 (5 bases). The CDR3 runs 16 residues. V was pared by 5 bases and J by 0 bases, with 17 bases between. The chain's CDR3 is CASSPGVGLGSYEQYF. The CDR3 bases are TGTGCCAGCAGTCCCGGGGTGGGATTGGGCTCCTACGAGCAGTACTTC.

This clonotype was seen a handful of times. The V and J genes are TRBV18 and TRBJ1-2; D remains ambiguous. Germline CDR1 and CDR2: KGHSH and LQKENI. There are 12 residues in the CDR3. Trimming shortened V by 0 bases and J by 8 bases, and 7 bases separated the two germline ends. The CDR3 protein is CASSPPVGGYTF. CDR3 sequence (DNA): TGTGCCAGCTCACCACCGGTAGGCGGCTACACCTTC.

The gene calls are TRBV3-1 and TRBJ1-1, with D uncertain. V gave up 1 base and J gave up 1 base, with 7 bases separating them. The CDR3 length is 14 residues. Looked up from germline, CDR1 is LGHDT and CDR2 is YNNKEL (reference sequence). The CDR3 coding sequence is TGTGCCAGCAGCCAAGTTGGTGGGAACACTGAAGCTTTCTTT. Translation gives CASSQVGGNTEAFF.

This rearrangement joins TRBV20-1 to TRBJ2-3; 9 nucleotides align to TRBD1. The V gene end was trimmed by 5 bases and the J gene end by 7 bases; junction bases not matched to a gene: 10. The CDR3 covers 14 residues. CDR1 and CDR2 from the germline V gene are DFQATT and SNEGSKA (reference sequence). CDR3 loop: CSAGYRGRVYTQYF. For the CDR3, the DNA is TGCAGTGCTGGTTACAGGGGGCGCGTTTATACGCAGTATTTT.

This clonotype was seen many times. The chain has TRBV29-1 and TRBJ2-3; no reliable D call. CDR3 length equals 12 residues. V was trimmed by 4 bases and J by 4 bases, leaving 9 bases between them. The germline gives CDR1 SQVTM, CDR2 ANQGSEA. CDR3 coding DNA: TGCAGCGTTGTCTGGGGTGCAGATACGCAGTATTTT. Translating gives CSVVWGADTQYF.